This record concerns one T cell receptor beta chain sequence. Antigen unknown. The method was immunoSEQ multiplex PCR; TCRdb's version includes in-frame clones alone and lacks a portion of them. Of roughly 50,000 clones listed, 65% to 90% are singletons. These data come from a study of radiotherapy plus CTLA-4 blockade in lung cancer. The study's findings and limits: Blood-borne expansion of tumor-derived TCR clones followed radiotherapy plus ipilimumab.

The CDR3 runs to 14 residues. Trimming removed 2 bases at V and 0 bases at J, with 8 bases between. Germline V gene data show CDR1 as GTSNPN and CDR2 as SVGIG (reference sequence). Source: peripheral blood, taken from a patient treated with radiotherapy plus ipilimumab. The source is a human donor with non-small cell lung cancer that progressed on radiotherapy plus ipilimumab. Some clones in this sample may be carry-over from other donors' samples. The genes are TRBV30 and TRBJ1-3; the D is unclear. The DNA for the CDR3 is TGTGCCTGGAGTAGTGGACTCTCTGGAAACACCATATATTTT. Amino acids: CAWSSGLSGNTIYF. Variable domain in full (rest from reference TRBV30 and TRBJ1-3): SQTIHQWPATLVQPVGSPLSLECTVEGTSNPNLYWYRQAAGRGLQLLFYSVGIGQISSEVPQNLSASRPQDRQFILSSKKLLLSDSGFYLCAWSSGLSGNTIYFGEGSWLTVV.